One sample yielded the 9 T cell receptor beta chains listed below, sequenced in a study of T cells in Graves' hyperthyroidism and ophthalmopathy. TCR beta CDR3 regions were amplified from RNA transcripts. The primer set for the first-round RT-PCR of the TCR CDR3 was HTBI. TCRdb analysed the multiplex PCR reads with MiXCR anew, one entry per CDR3 protein. This table has 550,000 to 800,000 distinct CDR3 sequences, around 16% appearing once. The sample consisted of blood. The receptor set was obtained from a man between 45 and 60 years old with Graves' hyperthyroidism.

This clonotype was seen ten or more times. The rearrangement links TRBV5-1 to TRBJ2-7, with D possibly matching TRBD2 (5 bases). The CDR3 consists of 17 residues. The germline V gene encodes CDR1 SGHRS and CDR2 YFSETQ. Deletions cut 0 bases from V and 0 bases from J, with 16 bases between. CDR3 in amino acids: CASSLESDSWISYEQYF. The CDR3 DNA reads as TGCGCCAGCAGCTTGGAGTCGGACTCTTGGATCTCCTACGAGCAGTACTTC. The full variable domain, completed using reference TRBV5-1 and TRBJ2-7, is KAGVTQTPRYLIKTRGQQVTLSCSPISGHRSVSWYQQTPGQGLQFLFEYFSETQRNKGNFPGRFSGRQFSNSRSEMNVSTLELGDSALYLCASSLESDSWISYEQYFGPGTRLTVT.

This clonotype turned up a few times. The chain couples TRBV30 to TRBJ1-2; D gene uncertain. Germline V lookup: CDR1 GTSNPN, CDR2 SVGIG (reference sequence). V was pared by 2 bases and J by 1 base, with 11 bases between. This CDR3 contains 14 residues. The CDR3 sequence is CAWSLPGNNYGYTF. The CDR3, as DNA: TGTGCCTGGAGTTTGCCGGGAAATAACTATGGCTACACCTTC.

This clonotype occurred a few times. The chain carries TRBV20-1 and TRBJ1-5, with TRBD1 matching over 9 bases. CDR1 DFQATT and CDR2 SNEGSKA come from the germline V gene (reference sequence). CDR3 length: 14 residues. J lost 4 bases, V lost 6 bases, and 7 bases had no gene match. The CDR3 DNA is TGCAGTGCACCAACAGGGGGCAGGAATCAGCCCCAGCATTTT. As protein: CSAPTGGRNQPQHF.

This clonotype appeared a few times. The V and J genes are TRBV18 and TRBJ2-1; 9 bases fit TRBD1. Per the germline V gene, CDR1 is KGHSH and CDR2 is LQKENI. V gave up 8 bases and J gave up 4 bases; unmatched junction bases: 9. The CDR3 has 15 residues. CDR3 region: CASHPGTGTYNEQFF. The CDR3 nucleotides are TGTGCCAGCCACCCCGGGACAGGGACTTACAATGAGCAGTTCTTC.

The V and J genes are TRBV19 and TRBJ2-1; a possible D gene is TRBD1 (6 bases). In germline, CDR1 is LNHDA, CDR2 SQIVND (reference sequence). V was trimmed by 6 bases and J by 2 bases, leaving 14 bases between them. The CDR3 length is 15 residues. CDR3 nucleotide sequence: TGTGCCAGTAGGGGACAAGAGGAGGCCTACAATGAGCAGTTCTTC. Protein: CASRGQEEAYNEQFF.

In its sample, this clonotype was seen many times. As DNA, the CDR3 is TGTGCCAGCAGTTACTCGACTAGTTGGACCGGGGAGCTGTTTTTT. This codes for CASSYSTSWTGELFF. This chain joins TRBV6-5 and TRBJ2-2; weak D call: TRBD2 (6 bases). CDR1 is MNHEY, CDR2 SVGAGI, per germline. The CDR3 spans 15 residues. Trimming took 0 bases from V and 5 from J, leaving 10 bases between them.

The sample holds a few counts of this clonotype. The chain couples TRBV19 to TRBJ2-1; 9 positions agree with TRBD2. The germline gives CDR1 LNHDA, CDR2 SQIVND (reference sequence). V lost 6 bases and J lost 5; bases outside the gene matches: 5. This CDR3 has 14 amino acids. DNA of the CDR3: TGTGCCAGTAGCCCTAGCGGGGCAAACAATGAGCAGTTCTTC. Its translation is CASSPSGANNEQFF.

Here the CDR3 DNA reads TGTGCCAGCAGCCCCCCCCAGGGGGCCCTTAACAATGAGCAGTTCTTC. It yields the protein CASSPPQGALNNEQFF. The chain has TRBV5-8 and TRBJ2-1; 8 bases match TRBD1. Germline loops: CDR1 SGHTS, CDR2 YDEGEE. The CDR3 length is 16 residues. After removal of 4 bases from V and 5 bases from J, the junction contained 11 bases not matched to a gene. The full variable domain, with the rest looked up from reference TRBV5-8 and TRBJ2-1, is EAGVTQSPTHLIKTRGQQATLRCSPISGHTSVYWYQQALGLGLQFLLWYDEGEERNRGNFPPRFSGRQFPNYSSELNVNALELEDSALYLCASSPPQGALNNEQFFGPGTRLTVL.

This clonotype has just a few counts. The chain carries TRBV6-2 or TRBV6-3 and TRBJ1-4, with 9 bases matching TRBD1. Germline CDR1 MNHEY, CDR2 SVGEGT. V dropped 7 bases and J dropped 3; count of bases not matched to a gene: 6. CDR3 length: 15 residues. CDR3 sequence (DNA): TGTGCCAGCACCGACAGGGGGAAGGCTAATGAAAAACTGTTTTTT. Its protein product is CASTDRGKANEKLFF.